The 18 T cell receptor beta chains presented below share a single source sample, sequenced in a study of blood T cell repertoires in COVID-19. Generated by immunoSEQ multiplex PCR, the TCRdb table keeps only in-frame clones and is missing some. The data hold roughly 150,000 clones, with 87% observed a single time. The sequencing input was peripheral blood. Every receptor here comes from a human donor in a cohort sampled during active COVID-19.

V and J are TRBV29-1 and TRBJ2-1; 7 bases match TRBD1. Germline CDR1 SQVTM, CDR2 ANQGSEA. The CDR3 runs 16 residues. The J segment lost 8 bases and the V segment lost 4 bases, leaving 17 bases of the junction unmatched. The CDR3 sequence is CSVARWGQTTEDEQFF. The CDR3 DNA sequence: TGCAGCGTTGCTCGGTGGGGACAGACTACAGAAGATGAGCAGTTCTTC.

V gene TRBV4-1 combines with J gene TRBJ2-7, with D perhaps TRBD2 (5 bases). Germline V lookup: CDR1 MGHRA, CDR2 YSYEKL. This CDR3 is built from 15 residues. V was clipped by 4 bases and J by 5 bases, with 18 bases between them. The CDR3 is CASSRSSSLRDEQYF. The DNA of the CDR3 is TGCGCCAGCAGCCGATCGTCTAGCTTAAGGGACGAGCAGTACTTC.

The chain uses TRBV7-9 and TRBJ2-2; D unresolved. This CDR3 is built from 15 residues. The germline V and J ends were trimmed by 6 bases and 1 base, with 12 bases remaining between them. Germline V gene data show CDR1 as SEHNR and CDR2 as FQNEAQ (reference sequence). The CDR3 region has the DNA TGTGCCAGCAGAGAGGCGCGTGGGAACACCGGGGAGCTGTTTTTT. It encodes CASREARGNTGELFF.

The rearrangement joins TRBV29-1 to TRBJ2-5; 8 bases match TRBD2. This CDR3 spans 13 amino acids. V shed 6 bases, J shed 0 bases, and the junction held 3 bases outside the gene matches. Germline V lookup: CDR1 SQVTM, CDR2 ANQGSEA. DNA for the CDR3: TGCAGCGTCGCACTAGCGGACCAAGAGACCCAGTACTTC. Translated: CSVALADQETQYF.

This chain joins TRBV4-3 and TRBJ2-5; 9 nucleotides agree with TRBD2. Germline V gene lookup returns CDR1 LGHNA and CDR2 YSLEER. CDR3 length: 17 amino acids. The junction had 10 bases not matched to a gene; V was cut back by 1 base and J by 4 bases. CDR3: CASSQGNSGLAGETQYF. The CDR3 region has the DNA TGCGCCAGCAGCCAAGGGAACTCGGGACTAGCAGGAGAGACCCAGTACTTC.

The chain employs TRBV2 and TRBJ1-3; TRBD1 matches 8 bases. In germline, CDR1 is SNHLY, CDR2 FYNNEI. V lost 5 bases to trimming and J lost 4 bases; unmatched junction nucleotides: 7. The CDR3 is made up of 15 amino acids. For the CDR3, the DNA is TGTGCCAGCAGTCCGGACAGGGCCTCCGGAAACACCATATATTTT. It is translated as CASSPDRASGNTIYF.

The J gene is TRBJ2-1, the V gene TRBV7-2, with 14 bases fitting TRBD2. Germline values: CDR1 SGHTA, CDR2 FQGNSA. V lost 5 bases, J lost 10 bases, and 13 bases stayed unmatched. The CDR3 runs 17 residues. CDR3 sequence (DNA): TGTGCCAGCAGCCCCCTACCGGGACTAGCGGGAGTCGGGGAGCAGTTCTTC. Protein sequence: CASSPLPGLAGVGEQFF.

This chain joins TRBV25-1 and TRBJ2-3, with 8 bases identical to TRBD2. The germline V gene has CDR1 MGHDK and CDR2 SYGVNS. CDR3 length: 15 amino acids. V dropped 3 bases and J dropped 3; count of bases not matched to a gene: 5. The CDR3: CASSEAGGGTDTQYF. For the CDR3, the DNA is TGTGCCAGCAGTGAGGCGGGAGGTGGTACAGATACGCAGTATTTT. The whole variable domain, remainder taken from reference TRBV25-1 and TRBJ2-3, is EADIYQTPRYLVIGTGKKITLECSQTMGHDKMYWYQQDPGMELHLIHYSYGVNSTEKGDLSSESTVSRIRTEHFPLTLESARPSHTSQYLCASSEAGGGTDTQYFGPGTRLTVL.

The chain carries TRBV19 and TRBJ2-1; TRBD2 aligns across 7 bases. The germline gives CDR1 LNHDA, CDR2 SQIVND (reference sequence). CDR3 size: 14 residues. The V and J ends lost 8 bases and 6 bases, in that order; junction bases with no gene match: 10. This CDR3 reads CASGAGRESNEQFF. The CDR3 nucleotides read TGTGCCAGTGGGGCCGGGCGGGAGTCCAATGAGCAGTTCTTC.

The chain uses TRBV7-9 and TRBJ2-1; maybe TRBD2 (5 bases). V was cut by 5 bases and J by 3 bases, with 14 bases left in between. Germline loops: CDR1 SEHNR, CDR2 FQNEAQ (reference sequence). The CDR3 is 15 residues long. The DNA for the CDR3 is TGTGCCAGCAGCCCGGACTCGGCGATCTACAATGAGCAGTTCTTC. Its translation is CASSPDSAIYNEQFF.

The J gene is TRBJ2-1, the V gene TRBV6-1, with 8 bases that match TRBD2. J lost 6 bases, V lost 2 bases, and 6 bases had no gene match. Germline lookup yields CDR1 MNHNS and CDR2 SASEGT. The CDR3 is 15 amino acids. The CDR3 loop reads CASSEFSGSFNEQFF. For the CDR3, the DNA is TGTGCCAGCAGTGAATTCAGCGGGAGTTTCAATGAGCAGTTCTTC.

The table lists this clone with a few counts. V gene TRBV11-2 combines with J gene TRBJ1-4, with a tentative D call TRBD1 (5 bases). Germline-derived CDR1 and CDR2 are SGHAT and FQNNGV. CDR3 size: 15 residues. V was trimmed by 0 bases and J by 3 bases, leaving 8 bases between them. In nucleotides, the CDR3 is TGTGCCAGCAGCTTAGACAGGGCCTCTAATGAAAAACTGTTTTTT. Protein product: CASSLDRASNEKLFF.

This clone has just a few counts. The V and J genes are TRBV19 and TRBJ1-3, with a possible D match to TRBD1 (5 bases). The CDR3 contains 13 residues. Trimming shortened V by 7 bases and J by 0 bases, and 7 bases separated the two germline ends. Germline CDR1 and CDR2: LNHDA and SQIVND (reference sequence). CDR3 sequence reads: CASTGFSGNTIYF. The CDR3 DNA sequence: TGTGCCAGTACAGGGTTCTCTGGAAACACCATATATTTT.

The rearrangement links TRBV2 to TRBJ2-7; the D gene is possibly TRBD1 (7 bases). V lost 7 bases to trimming and J lost 2 bases, with 12 bases between them. Germline values: CDR1 SNHLY, CDR2 FYNNEI. CDR3 length: 13 residues. Here the CDR3 DNA reads TGTGCCAGCACCCGGGGGACAGCCTACGAGCAGTACTTC. It is translated as CASTRGTAYEQYF.

The rearrangement joins TRBV24-1 to TRBJ2-3, with D perhaps matching TRBD2 (5 bases). This CDR3 contains 14 residues. V was clipped by 4 bases and J by 2 bases, with 9 bases between them. The germline V gene has CDR1 KGHDR and CDR2 SFDVKD. The CDR3 bases are TGTGCCACCAGTGAGACGGGATCCACAGATACGCAGTATTTT. As protein: CATSETGSTDTQYF.

The chain links TRBV10-3 to TRBJ2-1; 8 bases agree with TRBD1. CDR1 and CDR2 (germline): ENHRY, SYGVKD. The CDR3 runs 15 residues. V dropped 6 bases and J dropped 7; count of bases not matched to a gene: 11. CDR3 DNA: TGTGCCATCAGCCTCGGACAGGGTTCCTCGAATGAGCAGTTCTTC. Encoded protein: CAISLGQGSSNEQFF.

This clone was recorded only once. This sequence joins TRBV30 and TRBJ2-7; 10 bases are a match to TRBD1. Per germline, CDR1 GTSNPN and CDR2 SVGIG (reference sequence). The CDR3 runs to 17 residues. J gave up 7 bases and V 2 bases, and 17 bases lay outside the gene matches. The CDR3 is CAWSWDRGIVVDQEQYF. The CDR3, as DNA: TGTGCCTGGAGTTGGGACAGGGGAATTGTAGTTGATCAGGAGCAGTACTTC.

The chain employs TRBV27 and TRBJ1-2; a possible D gene is TRBD1 (5 bases). The germline CDR1 and CDR2 sequences are MNHEY and SMNVEV (reference sequence). V gave up 5 bases and J gave up 7 bases, with 17 bases separating them. The length of the CDR3 is 14 residues. This CDR3 is CASSPSGGEGGYTF. CDR3 bases: TGTGCCAGCAGTCCTAGTGGGGGGGAGGGTGGCTACACCTTC.